This T cell receptor beta chain was retrieved from a study of T cell responses to AZD1222 COVID-19 vaccine. This clone was detected once. Its matching antigen is unknown. Findings of the study overall: Across spike, vaccine-associated CD4 TCRs were found, dominant at 160-218 and 743-854. Vaccination with two AZD1222 doses was followed by a rise in Spike-specific TCR breadth and depth.

Data came from immunoSEQ multiplex PCR; TCRdb stores just in-frame clones and leaves some out. Here the sample spans fewer than 120,000 clones, around nine tenths being singletons. The source material was peripheral blood, sampled 28 days after the second AZD1222 dose. The TCR sequence derives from an adult who received the AZD1222 COVID-19 vaccine.

CDR3 protein: CASSYFRGDGYTF. Here the CDR3 DNA reads TGTGCCAGCAGTTATTTCCGGGGAGATGGCTACACCTTC. The rearrangement uses TRBV6-5 and TRBJ1-2; D gene uncertain. Per the germline V gene, CDR1 is MNHEY and CDR2 is SVGAGI. The germline V and J ends were trimmed by 3 bases and 6 bases, with 11 bases remaining between them. The CDR3 is 13 amino acids.